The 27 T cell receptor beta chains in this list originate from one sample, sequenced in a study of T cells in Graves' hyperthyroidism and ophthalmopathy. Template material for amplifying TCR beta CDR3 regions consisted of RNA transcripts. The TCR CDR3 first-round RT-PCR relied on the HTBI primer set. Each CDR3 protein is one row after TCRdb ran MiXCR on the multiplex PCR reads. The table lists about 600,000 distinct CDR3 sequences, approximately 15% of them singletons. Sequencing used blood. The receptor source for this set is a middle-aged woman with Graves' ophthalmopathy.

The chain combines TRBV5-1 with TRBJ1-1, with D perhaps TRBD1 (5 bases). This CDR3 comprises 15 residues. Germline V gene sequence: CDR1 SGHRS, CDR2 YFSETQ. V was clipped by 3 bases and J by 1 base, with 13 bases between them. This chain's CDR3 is CASSSGYRKNTEAFF. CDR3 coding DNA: TGCGCCAGCAGCTCGGGGTACAGGAAGAACACTGAAGCTTTCTTT.

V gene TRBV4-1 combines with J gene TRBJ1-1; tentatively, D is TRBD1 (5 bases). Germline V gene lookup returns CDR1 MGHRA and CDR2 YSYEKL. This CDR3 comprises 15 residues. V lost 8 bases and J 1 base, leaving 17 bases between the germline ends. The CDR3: CASAPPGTGNTEAFF. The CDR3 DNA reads TGCGCCAGCGCCCCGCCCGGGACGGGGAACACTGAAGCTTTCTTT.

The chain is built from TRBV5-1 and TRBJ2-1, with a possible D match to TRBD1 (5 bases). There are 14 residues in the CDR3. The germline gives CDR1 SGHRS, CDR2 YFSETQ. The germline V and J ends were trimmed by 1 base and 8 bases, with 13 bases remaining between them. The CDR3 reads CASSLPSDNHEQFF. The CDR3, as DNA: TGCGCCAGCAGCTTGCCATCGGACAACCATGAGCAGTTCTTC.

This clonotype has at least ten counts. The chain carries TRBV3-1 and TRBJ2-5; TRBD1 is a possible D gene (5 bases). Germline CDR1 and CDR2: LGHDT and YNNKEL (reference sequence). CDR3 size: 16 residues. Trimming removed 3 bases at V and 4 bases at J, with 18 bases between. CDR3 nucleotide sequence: TGTGCCAGCAGCCAGGGGCCCGTGGCTTCGAGAGAGACCCAGTACTTC. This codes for CASSQGPVASRETQYF.

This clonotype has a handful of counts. The CDR3 reads CASSSQGRIGEQYF. CDR3 in DNA: TGTGCCAGCAGCTCACAGGGACGGATAGGCGAGCAGTACTTC. This chain links TRBV12-3 or TRBV12-4 with TRBJ2-7; D is possibly TRBD1 (6 bases). With 6 bases removed from V and 6 bases from J, the gap between germline ends came to 18 bases. The CDR3 extends over 14 amino acids.

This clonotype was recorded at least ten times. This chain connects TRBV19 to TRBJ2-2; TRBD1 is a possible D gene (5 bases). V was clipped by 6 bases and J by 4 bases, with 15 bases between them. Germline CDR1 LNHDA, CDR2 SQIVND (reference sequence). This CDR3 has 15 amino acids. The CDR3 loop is CASRDQGQGTGELFF. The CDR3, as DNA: TGTGCCAGTAGAGATCAGGGTCAAGGCACCGGGGAGCTGTTTTTT. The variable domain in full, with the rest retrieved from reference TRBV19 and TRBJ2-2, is DGGITQSPKYLFRKEGQNVTLSCEQNLNHDAMYWYRQDPGQGLRLIYYSQIVNDFQKGDIAEGYSVSREKKESFPLTVTSAQKNPTAFYLCASRDQGQGTGELFFGEGSRLTVL.

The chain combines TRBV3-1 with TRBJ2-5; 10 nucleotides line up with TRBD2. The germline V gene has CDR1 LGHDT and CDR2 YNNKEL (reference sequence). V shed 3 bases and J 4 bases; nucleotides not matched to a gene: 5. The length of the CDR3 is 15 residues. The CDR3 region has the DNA TGTGCCAGCAGCCAGGCTAGCGGGAGACGAGAGACCCAGTACTTC. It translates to CASSQASGRRETQYF.

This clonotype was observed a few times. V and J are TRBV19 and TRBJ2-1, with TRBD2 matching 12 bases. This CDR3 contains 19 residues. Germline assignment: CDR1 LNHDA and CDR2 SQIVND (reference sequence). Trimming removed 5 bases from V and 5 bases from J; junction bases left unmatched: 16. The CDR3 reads CASSDPGLAGPFFNNEQFF. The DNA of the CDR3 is TGTGCCAGTAGTGATCCGGGACTAGCGGGTCCCTTTTTTAACAATGAGCAGTTCTTC.

CDR3 protein: CSARSLLTGTAGYEQYF. The CDR3 region has the DNA TGCAGTGCTAGGTCCCTGTTAACAGGTACTGCAGGATACGAGCAGTACTTC. This chain joins TRBV20-1 and TRBJ2-7; D may be TRBD1 (5 bases). The V gene's germline CDR1 is DFQATT and CDR2 SNEGSKA (reference sequence). The CDR3 is 17 residues long. Trimming removed 3 bases from V and 4 bases from J, with 25 bases in between.

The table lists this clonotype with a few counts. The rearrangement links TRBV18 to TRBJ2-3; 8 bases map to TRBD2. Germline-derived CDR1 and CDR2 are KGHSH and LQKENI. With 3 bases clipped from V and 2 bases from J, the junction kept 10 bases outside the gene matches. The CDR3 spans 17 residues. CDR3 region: CASSPLQAGALTDTQYF. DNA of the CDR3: TGTGCCAGCTCACCCTTACAAGCGGGAGCCCTCACAGATACGCAGTATTTT.

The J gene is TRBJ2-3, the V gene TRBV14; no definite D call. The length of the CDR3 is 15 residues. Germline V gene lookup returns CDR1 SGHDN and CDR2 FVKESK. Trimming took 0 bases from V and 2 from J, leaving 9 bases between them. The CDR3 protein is CASSQDWGSTDTQYF. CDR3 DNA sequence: TGTGCCAGCAGCCAAGATTGGGGTTCCACAGATACGCAGTATTTT.

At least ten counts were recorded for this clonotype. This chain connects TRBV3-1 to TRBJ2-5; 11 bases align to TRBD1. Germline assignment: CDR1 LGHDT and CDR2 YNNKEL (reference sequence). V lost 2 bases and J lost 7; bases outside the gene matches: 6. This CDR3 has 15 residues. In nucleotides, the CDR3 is TGTGCCAGCAGCCAAACGGACAGGGGGCGGGGGACCCAGTACTTC. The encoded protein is CASSQTDRGRGTQYF.

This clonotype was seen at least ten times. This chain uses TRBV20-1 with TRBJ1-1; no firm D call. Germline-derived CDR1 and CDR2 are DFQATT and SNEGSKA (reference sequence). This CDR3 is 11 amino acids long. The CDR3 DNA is TGCAGCGTACTGACGAACACTGAAGCTTTCTTT. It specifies CSVLTNTEAFF.

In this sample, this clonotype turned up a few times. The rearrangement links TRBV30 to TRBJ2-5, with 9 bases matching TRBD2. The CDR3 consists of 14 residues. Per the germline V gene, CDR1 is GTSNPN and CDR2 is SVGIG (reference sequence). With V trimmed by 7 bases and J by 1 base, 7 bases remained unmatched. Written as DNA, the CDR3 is TGTGCCTTCAATAGCGGGGGCTTCCAAGAGACCCAGTACTTC. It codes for CAFNSGGFQETQYF.

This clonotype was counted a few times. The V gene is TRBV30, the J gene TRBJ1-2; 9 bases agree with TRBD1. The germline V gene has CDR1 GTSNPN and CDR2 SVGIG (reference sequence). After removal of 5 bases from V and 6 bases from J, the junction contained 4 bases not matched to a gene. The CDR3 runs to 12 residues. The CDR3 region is CAWGWTGDGYTF. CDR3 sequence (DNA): TGTGCCTGGGGTTGGACAGGGGATGGCTACACCTTC.

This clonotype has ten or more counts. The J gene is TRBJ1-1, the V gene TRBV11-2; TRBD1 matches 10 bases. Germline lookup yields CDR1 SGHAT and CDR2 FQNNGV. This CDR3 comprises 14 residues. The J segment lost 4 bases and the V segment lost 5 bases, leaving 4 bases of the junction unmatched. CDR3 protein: CASSKWDRGTEAFF. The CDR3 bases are TGTGCCAGCAGCAAATGGGACAGGGGCACTGAAGCTTTCTTT.

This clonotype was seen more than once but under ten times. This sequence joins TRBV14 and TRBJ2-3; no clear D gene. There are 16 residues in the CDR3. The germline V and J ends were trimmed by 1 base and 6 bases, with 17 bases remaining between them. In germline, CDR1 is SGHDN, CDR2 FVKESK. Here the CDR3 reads CASSQGRNRPVDTQYF. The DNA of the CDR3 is TGTGCCAGCAGCCAAGGACGGAACCGGCCCGTTGATACGCAGTATTTT.

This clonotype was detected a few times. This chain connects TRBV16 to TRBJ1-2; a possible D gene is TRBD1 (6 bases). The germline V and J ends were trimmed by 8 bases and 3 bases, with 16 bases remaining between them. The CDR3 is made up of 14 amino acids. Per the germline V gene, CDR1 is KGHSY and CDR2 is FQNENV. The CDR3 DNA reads TGTGCCAGCTCGGGGGGGGGCGCTGACTATGGCTACACCTTC. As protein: CASSGGGADYGYTF.

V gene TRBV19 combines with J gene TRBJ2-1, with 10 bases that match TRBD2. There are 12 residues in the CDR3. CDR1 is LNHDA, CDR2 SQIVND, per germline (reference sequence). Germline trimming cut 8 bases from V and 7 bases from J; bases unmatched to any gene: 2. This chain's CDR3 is CASGTSENEQFF. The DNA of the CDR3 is TGTGCCAGTGGGACTAGCGAGAATGAGCAGTTCTTC.

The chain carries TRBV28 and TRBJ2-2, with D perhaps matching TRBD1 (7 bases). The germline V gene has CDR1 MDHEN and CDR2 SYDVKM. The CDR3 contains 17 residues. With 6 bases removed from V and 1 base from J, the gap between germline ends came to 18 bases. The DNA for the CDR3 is TGTGCCAGCAGGATTTTTCAGGGGGGAGGGAACACCGGGGAGCTGTTTTTT. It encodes CASRIFQGGGNTGELFF.

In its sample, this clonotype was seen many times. DNA of the CDR3: TGTGCCAGCAGCGGGACTAGTCCTTACGAGCAGTACTTC. Protein: CASSGTSPYEQYF. The chain links TRBV9 to TRBJ2-7; TRBD2 matches 7 bases. Germline CDR1 is SGDLS and CDR2 is YYNGEE. V gave up 3 bases and J gave up 4 bases; unmatched junction bases: 4. The CDR3 length is 13 residues.

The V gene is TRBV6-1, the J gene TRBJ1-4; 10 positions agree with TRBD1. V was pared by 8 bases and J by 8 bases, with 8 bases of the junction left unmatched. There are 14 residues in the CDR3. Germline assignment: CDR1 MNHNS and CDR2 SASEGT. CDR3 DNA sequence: TGTGCCAGCCGTACCGGGACAGGGGTCGAAAAACTGTTTTTT. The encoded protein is CASRTGTGVEKLFF.

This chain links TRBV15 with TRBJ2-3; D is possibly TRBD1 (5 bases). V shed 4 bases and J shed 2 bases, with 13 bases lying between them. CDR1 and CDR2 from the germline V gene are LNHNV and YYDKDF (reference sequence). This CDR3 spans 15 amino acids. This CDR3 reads CATSKRQQYTDTQYF. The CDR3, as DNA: TGTGCCACCAGCAAGCGACAGCAATACACAGATACGCAGTATTTT.

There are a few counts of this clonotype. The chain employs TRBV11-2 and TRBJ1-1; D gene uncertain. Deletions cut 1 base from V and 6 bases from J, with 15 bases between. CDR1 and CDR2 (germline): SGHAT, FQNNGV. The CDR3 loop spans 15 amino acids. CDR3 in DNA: TGTGCCAGCAGCTTAGCCGGGCCTCTGGGCGCTGAAGCTTTCTTT. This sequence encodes CASSLAGPLGAEAFF.

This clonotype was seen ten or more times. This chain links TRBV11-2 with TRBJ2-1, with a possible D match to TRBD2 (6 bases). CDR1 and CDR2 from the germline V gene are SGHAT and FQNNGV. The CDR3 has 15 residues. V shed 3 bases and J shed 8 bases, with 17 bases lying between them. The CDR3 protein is CASSFGVGRGDEQFF. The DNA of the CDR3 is TGTGCCAGCAGCTTCGGCGTCGGGAGAGGGGATGAGCAGTTCTTC.

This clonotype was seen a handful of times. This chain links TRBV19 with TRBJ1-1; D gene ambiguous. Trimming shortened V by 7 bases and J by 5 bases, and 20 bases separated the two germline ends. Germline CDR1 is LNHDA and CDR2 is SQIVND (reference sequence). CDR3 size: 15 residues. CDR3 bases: TGTGCCAGTATAAACAGCTTCGCAGGTAGGACTGAAGCTTTCTTT. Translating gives CASINSFAGRTEAFF.

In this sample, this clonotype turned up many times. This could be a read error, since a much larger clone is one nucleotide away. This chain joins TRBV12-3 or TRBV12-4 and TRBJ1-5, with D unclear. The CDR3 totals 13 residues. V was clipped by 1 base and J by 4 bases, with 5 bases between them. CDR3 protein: CASSLERNQPQHF. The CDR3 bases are TGTGCCAGCAGTTTAGAGAGGAATCAGCCCCAGCATTTT.